The 4 T cell receptor beta chains presented below share a single source sample, sequenced in a study of T-cell reconstitution after alpha-beta-depleted transplantation in children. A library of TCRbeta sequences, prepared with unique molecular identifiers, was generated. TCRdb reanalysed the PCR reads using MiXCR and keeps one entry per CDR3 protein. The sample has 400,000 to 500,000 distinct CDR3 sequences, 11% seen once. Sequenced here: PBMCs from the stem cell graft donor, sampled from the stem cell graft. The receptors were sampled from a human donor who donated a stem cell graft to a child with acute myeloid leukemia.

This clonotype turned up a few times. This sequence joins TRBV28 and TRBJ1-1; weak D call: TRBD1 (6 bases). This CDR3 has 12 residues. Germline CDR1 MDHEN, CDR2 SYDVKM. Trimming took 7 bases from V and 11 from J, leaving 17 bases between them. CDR3 DNA: TGTGCCAGCACCCTATTACAGGGTTCGGCTTTCTTT. Its translation: CASTLLQGSAFF.

This clonotype was seen a handful of times. The V gene is TRBV12-3 or TRBV12-4, the J gene TRBJ2-1; TRBD1 might be the D (6 bases). V was trimmed by 5 bases and J by 9 bases, leaving 11 bases between them. CDR3 length: 12 residues. CDR3 sequence (DNA): TGTGCCAGCAGTCCAACAGGGCGTGAGCAGTTCTTC. This codes for CASSPTGREQFF.

This clonotype was observed a few times. The CDR3 coding sequence is TGTGCCAGCAGCCCGACTGGACAGAACTATGGCTACACCTTC. It translates to CASSPTGQNYGYTF. V gene TRBV7-2 combines with J gene TRBJ1-2, with D perhaps TRBD1 (6 bases). V lost 5 bases and J lost 2, with 12 bases in between. Germline V gene sequence: CDR1 SGHTA, CDR2 FQGNSA. The length of the CDR3 is 14 residues.

This clonotype has more than one count but fewer than ten. The chain links TRBV29-1 to TRBJ1-4; D is possibly TRBD1 (6 bases). Trimming left V 7 bases short and J 8 bases short, with 11 bases between. Germline CDR1 is SQVTM and CDR2 is ANQGSEA. The CDR3 totals 11 residues. CDR3 in DNA: TGCAGCGGGCGGGGGGGCGAAAAACTGTTTTTT. This encodes CSGRGGEKLFF.